One and the same sample provided the 27 T cell receptor beta chains below, sequenced in a study of OX40 agonist ivuxolimab in advanced cancers. The protocol was immunoSEQ multiplex PCR, while the TCRdb copy is restricted to in-frame clones and leaves out a portion. The table includes about 69,000 clones, 75% to 90% detected once. The sequencing used CD4+ or CD8+ T cells sorted from blood, collected in a trial of the OX40 agonist ivuxolimab. These receptors originate from an adult with an advanced solid tumor such as melanoma, head and neck, liver or kidney cancer.

J is TRBJ2-2 and V is TRBV15, with TRBD2 as a possible D gene (5 bases). The germline V gene encodes CDR1 LNHNV and CDR2 YYDKDF (reference sequence). Trimming left V 1 base short and J 1 base short, with 13 bases between. This CDR3 contains 17 residues. This CDR3 reads CATSRAAFEGNTGELFF. CDR3 in DNA: TGTGCCACCAGCAGAGCGGCCTTCGAGGGGAACACCGGGGAGCTGTTTTTT.

The gene calls are TRBV4-3 and TRBJ1-1; D is unresolved. V shed 1 base and J shed 3 bases, with 9 bases lying between them. Germline V gene lookup returns CDR1 LGHNA and CDR2 YSLEER. This CDR3 region has 14 residues. This chain's CDR3 is CASSQGGKYTEAFF. In nucleotides, the CDR3 is TGCGCCAGCAGCCAAGGGGGAAAGTACACTGAAGCTTTCTTT.

The chain has TRBV5-1 and TRBJ1-2; tentative D call: TRBD1 (5 bases). The CDR3 is 15 residues long. The germline V gene has CDR1 SGHRS and CDR2 YFSETQ. V was shortened by 2 bases and J by 4 bases, with 15 bases between the two germline ends. CDR3 sequence (DNA): TGCGCCAGCAGCTTTACAGGCCTGGGTGGCTATGGCTACACCTTC. It encodes CASSFTGLGGYGYTF.

The CDR3 here is CASSFVQTANIQYF. The CDR3 region has the DNA TGTGCCAGCAGCTTTGTCCAGACGGCAAACATTCAGTACTTC. V and J are TRBV5-6 and TRBJ2-4; D is ambiguous. There are 14 residues in the CDR3. The V and J ends lost 2 bases and 6 bases respectively, with 12 bases between them. CDR1 is SGHDT and CDR2 is YYEEEE in the germline V gene.

The V gene is TRBV6-1, the J gene TRBJ1-2; no definite D call. Germline V lookup: CDR1 MNHNS, CDR2 SASEGT. The germline V and J ends were trimmed by 8 bases and 3 bases, with 10 bases remaining between them. The CDR3 is 12 amino acids. CDR3 loop: CASWTKYYGYTF. The DNA of the CDR3 is TGTGCCAGCTGGACGAAATACTATGGCTACACCTTC.

The chain recombines TRBV19 with TRBJ2-2; TRBD2 agrees at 8 bases. J was trimmed by 7 bases and V by 4 bases; bases with no gene match: 5. Germline V CDR1 and CDR2: LNHDA, SQIVND (reference sequence). This CDR3 spans 14 amino acids. Here the CDR3 reads CASSTGLGSGELFF. CDR3 nucleotide sequence: TGTGCCAGTAGTACGGGACTAGGTAGCGGGGAGCTGTTTTTT.

The chain has TRBV5-8 and TRBJ1-5, with D perhaps TRBD1 (5 bases). Trimming removed 1 base at V and 6 bases at J, with 11 bases between. Germline V gene sequence: CDR1 SGHTS, CDR2 YDEGEE. The length of the CDR3 is 14 residues. CDR3 DNA: TGTGCCAGCAGCTTGAAATTCGGGGGTCAGCCCCAGCATTTT. Its protein is CASSLKFGGQPQHF.

The chain links TRBV11-2 to TRBJ1-1; D is ambiguous. CDR3 size: 15 residues. Germline assignment: CDR1 SGHAT and CDR2 FQNNGV. With 7 bases removed from V and 3 bases from J, the gap between germline ends came to 18 bases. In DNA form, the CDR3 reads TGTGCCAGCACCCTCGTAAACCCCGGAGACACTGAAGCTTTCTTT. Translated: CASTLVNPGDTEAFF.

The chain couples TRBV7-9 to TRBJ1-2; D is undetermined. CDR1 is SEHNR, CDR2 FQNEAQ, per germline (reference sequence). The CDR3 extends over 13 amino acids. V was pared by 5 bases and J by 2 bases, with 9 bases between. For the CDR3, the DNA is TGTGCCAGCAGCCCCCCCCAAAACTATGGCTACACCTTC. Translated: CASSPPQNYGYTF.

This sequence joins TRBV5-4 and TRBJ2-4, with D possibly being TRBD1 (6 bases). The CDR3 is 14 amino acids. Germline V gives CDR1 SGHNT, CDR2 YYREEE (reference sequence). Trimming removed 2 bases at V and 7 bases at J, with 13 bases between. The CDR3 coding sequence is TGTGCCAGCAGCTTTGGGGCAGGGGAGAACATTCAGTACTTC. Its translation is CASSFGAGENIQYF.

V and J are TRBV18 and TRBJ2-1; possible D gene TRBD1, 5 bases. The V gene's germline CDR1 is KGHSH and CDR2 LQKENI. CDR3 length: 19 amino acids. Trimming took off 3 bases at V and 2 bases at J, with 23 bases between the two ends. The CDR3 loop is CASSPNPWGWEKAYNEQFF. CDR3 in DNA: TGTGCCAGCTCACCGAACCCCTGGGGCTGGGAAAAAGCCTACAATGAGCAGTTCTTC.

The J gene is TRBJ1-5, the V gene TRBV19, with TRBD1 as a possible D gene (6 bases). V was clipped by 1 base and J by 2 bases, with 9 bases between them. Germline CDR1 LNHDA, CDR2 SQIVND (reference sequence). The CDR3 contains 15 residues. The CDR3 DNA follows: TGTGCCAGTAGTATAGTAGCAGGGGGCAATCAGCCCCAGCATTTT. This encodes CASSIVAGGNQPQHF.

The rearrangement links TRBV9 to TRBJ1-3; tentative D call: TRBD1 (5 bases). Trimming took 0 bases from V and 7 from J, leaving 14 bases between them. CDR1 and CDR2 from the germline V gene are SGDLS and YYNGEE. This CDR3 spans 15 amino acids. The CDR3 DNA reads as TGTGCCAGCAGCGTAGGCGAACTGGGGGGGAACACCATATATTTT. Encoded protein: CASSVGELGGNTIYF.

A few counts support this clone. The V gene is TRBV20-1, the J gene TRBJ1-1, with D hard to call. The germline CDR1 and CDR2 sequences are DFQATT and SNEGSKA (reference sequence). This CDR3 is 11 amino acids long. CDR3 sequence reads: CSHRENTEAFF. CDR3 bases: TGCAGCCACCGGGAGAACACTGAAGCTTTCTTT.

In DNA, the CDR3 is TGTGCCAGCAGCCCGGGACAGGGGGCAACTGAAGCTTTCTTT. Translating gives CASSPGQGATEAFF. The rearrangement uses TRBV7-9 and TRBJ1-1; TRBD1 matches 12 bases. CDR1 is SEHNR and CDR2 is FQNEAQ in the germline V gene (reference sequence). The CDR3 is made up of 14 amino acids. V lost 5 bases to trimming and J lost 5 bases; unmatched junction nucleotides: 3. Full variable domain (remainder filled in from reference TRBV7-9 and TRBJ1-1): DTGVSQNPRHKITKRGQNVTFRCDPISEHNRLYWYRQTLGQGPEFLTYFQNEAQLEKSRLLSDRFSAERPKGSFSTLEIQRTEQGDSAMYLCASSPGQGATEAFFGQGTRLTVV.

The chain recombines TRBV9 with TRBJ2-5; TRBD1 matches 10 bases. The CDR3 contains 14 residues. The V segment lost 4 bases and the J segment 2 bases; nucleotides outside the gene matches: 2. Germline-derived CDR1 and CDR2 are SGDLS and YYNGEE. The CDR3 here is CASSRTGGQETQYF. DNA of the CDR3: TGTGCCAGCAGCAGGACAGGGGGACAAGAGACCCAGTACTTC.

This clone occurred a few times. V gene TRBV27 combines with J gene TRBJ1-5; the D gene is possibly TRBD1 (5 bases). V was cut by 4 bases and J by 9 bases, with 19 bases left in between. This CDR3 region has 15 residues. Germline V gene data show CDR1 as MNHEY and CDR2 as SMNVEV (reference sequence). CDR3 sequence (DNA): TGTGCCAGCAGTTCCCATCGAACAGGAGTTTGGCCCCAGCATTTT. This gives the protein CASSSHRTGVWPQHF.

The gene calls are TRBV27 and TRBJ2-1; the match to TRBD2 covers 12 bases. The CDR3 consists of 15 residues. V was pared by 8 bases and J by 5 bases, with 7 bases of the junction left unmatched. From germline, CDR1 is MNHEY and CDR2 SMNVEV (reference sequence). The CDR3 here is CASRFGLAGNNEQFF. CDR3 sequence (DNA): TGTGCCAGCCGGTTTGGACTAGCGGGAAACAATGAGCAGTTCTTC.

Here the CDR3 DNA reads TGTGCCAGCAGCTTATCCCCAGGGGCTGGTCAAGAGACCCAGTACTTC. Translation gives CASSLSPGAGQETQYF. The rearrangement joins TRBV7-3 to TRBJ2-5; D may be TRBD1 (6 bases). Germline V CDR1 and CDR2: SGHTA, FQGTGA. This CDR3 contains 16 residues. The V and J ends lost 2 bases and 2 bases respectively, with 15 bases between them.

CDR3 DNA sequence: TGTGCCAGCAGTTACTCGAACGCGAACACTGAAGCTTTCTTT. Its protein product is CASSYSNANTEAFF. The rearrangement links TRBV6-5 to TRBJ1-1; no definite D call. Per germline, CDR1 MNHEY and CDR2 SVGAGI. Trimming removed 0 bases at V and 1 base at J, with 6 bases between. The CDR3 runs 14 residues.

The genes are TRBV28 and TRBJ2-6; perhaps TRBD2 as D (6 bases). The V gene lost 4 bases and the J gene lost 0 bases, with 7 bases spanning the gap. Germline V gene data show CDR1 as MDHEN and CDR2 as SYDVKM. The CDR3 covers 15 residues. The CDR3: CASSWRGSGANVLTF. CDR3 DNA sequence: TGTGCCAGCAGTTGGCGGGGCTCTGGGGCCAACGTCCTGACTTTC.

The gene calls are TRBV7-9 and TRBJ1-1; D is possibly TRBD1 (6 bases). The CDR3 has 14 residues. Between the trimmed V and J ends, which lost 5 bases and 1 base, there was a span of 11 bases. Germline V gene data show CDR1 as SEHNR and CDR2 as FQNEAQ (reference sequence). The CDR3 region is CASSTAQGNTEAFF. DNA for the CDR3: TGTGCCAGCAGCACAGCACAGGGGAACACTGAAGCTTTCTTT.

The chain carries TRBV25-1 and TRBJ1-2, with no clear D. Germline loops: CDR1 MGHDK, CDR2 SYGVNS. The CDR3 is made up of 16 amino acids. V lost 0 bases, J lost 8 bases, and 19 bases lay in between. The CDR3 loop reads CASSEYNTPGFGGYTF. The CDR3 DNA follows: TGTGCCAGCAGTGAATACAACACCCCCGGGTTTGGGGGCTACACCTTC.

The V call is TRBV11-1, the J call TRBJ2-5, with D perhaps being TRBD1 or TRBD2 (6 bases each). Trimming stripped 2 bases from V and 3 bases from J, with 19 bases between. The CDR3 loop spans 17 amino acids. Germline loops: CDR1 SGHAT, CDR2 FQDESV (reference sequence). The CDR3 DNA sequence: TGTGCCAGCAGCTTAAATTTAGGAGGGGGGAGCAAAGAGACCCAGTACTTC. Protein sequence: CASSLNLGGGSKETQYF.

V and J are TRBV28 and TRBJ2-2, with D hard to call. The V gene's germline CDR1 is MDHEN and CDR2 SYDVKM. V lost 5 bases to trimming and J lost 4 bases, with 11 bases between them. This CDR3 is built from 14 residues. CDR3 in DNA: TGTGCCAGCAGTCCCCGGCCGGGCACCGGGGAGCTGTTTTTT. Translating it yields CASSPRPGTGELFF.

The rearrangement links TRBV21-1 to TRBJ1-2; the table's D call TRBD1 went unverified against the DNA. TRBV21-1 constitutes a pseudogene. The CDR3 sequence is 14 residues long. CDR3 sequence (DNA): TGTGCCAGCAGCAAAAATGCAGGGTCATATGGCTACACCTTC. This translates into CASSKNAGSYGYTF.

This chain joins TRBV5-4 and TRBJ1-3; TRBD1 matches 8 bases. This CDR3 is built from 14 residues. Germline assignment: CDR1 SGHNT and CDR2 YYREEE (reference sequence). V was clipped by 5 bases and J by 0 bases; unmatched bases: 1. The DNA for the CDR3 is TGTGCCAGCAGAGACAGGGGCTCTGGAAACACCATATATTTT. Translated, it gives CASRDRGSGNTIYF.